This T cell receptor (beta chain) was sequenced in a study of cytomegalovirus exposure and HLA in healthy donors. A multiplex PCR was run with 60 Vbeta primers and 13 Jbeta primers. This table comes from immunoSEQ multiplex PCR, and its TCRdb copy is limited to in-frame clones, with some not included. Here the sample spans fewer than 150,000 clones, 75% to 90% being singletons. It was healthy bone marrow donors who served as donors. Overall study findings and caveats: In terms of immune exposure information, only CMV serostatus was available. The authors reported that TCR beta sequences could predict HLA-A and HLA-B alleles. These predictions were accurate for most subjects in the first cohort. Cytomegalovirus-associated status was assigned to some 180 TCR beta chains.

CDR1 MNHNY and CDR2 SVGAGI come from the germline V gene (reference sequence). The CDR3 spans 14 residues. Trimming stripped 6 bases from V and 3 bases from J, with 14 bases between. This clone was seen only a few times. Antigen specificity is unknown. This TCR was recovered from a woman younger than 45 in good health and CMV-seropositive. Material: PBMCs. The V and J genes are TRBV6-6 and TRBJ1-1; maybe TRBD1 (6 bases). CDR3 bases: TGTGCCAGCAGGGATAGACAGGCCCACACTGAAGCTTTCTTT. It codes for CASRDRQAHTEAFF.